The entry that follows covers one T cell receptor (beta chain) sequence. Generated by immunoSEQ multiplex PCR, the TCRdb table keeps only in-frame clones and is missing some. Among 55,000 to 75,000 clones listed, over 90% were seen once. This record belongs to a study of shared T cell receptors in the human thymus. Trimming shortened V by 0 bases and J by 0 bases, and 20 bases separated the two germline ends. The CDR3 is made up of 19 amino acids. From germline, CDR1 is LGHNA and CDR2 YSLEER. The TCR originated in a human donor. This rearrangement joins TRBV4-3 to TRBJ1-1; D perhaps matches TRBD1 (6 bases). Sequenced input: thymocytes. The CDR3 here is CASSQDDGKDRGMNTEAFF. CDR3 bases: TGCGCCAGCAGCCAAGATGATGGAAAGGACAGAGGTATGAACACTGAAGCTTTCTTT.